The rows below give T cell receptor beta chains drawn from one sample of a study of blood T cell repertoires in COVID-19. TCRdb's copy holds only in-frame clones and misses some; the assay was immunoSEQ multiplex PCR. The repertoire has 250,000 to 300,000 clones, 90% of them found once; the top ten carry approximately 2.3%. The sample was peripheral blood. These receptor sequences come from a woman between 55 and 75 years old with COVID-19, enrolled during active disease. Both conserved end residues are part of each CDR3. D genes are given only for firm matches. A row's size may be missing; if present it is once, few, many or a size class.

J | D | V | size | length | CDR3 | DNA
TRBJ1-1 | TRBD1 | TRBV19 | - | 14 | CASSIRTGGGEAFF | TGTGCCAGTAGTATACGGACAGGGGGCGGTGAAGCTTTCTTT
TRBJ1-2 | TRBD1 | TRBV2 | - | 12 | CASRVTGLGYTF | TGTGCCAGCAGGGTGACAGGGCTCGGCTACACCTTC
TRBJ1-2 | TRBD1 | TRBV7-9 | - | 15 | CASRNRSQGARGYTF | TGTGCCAGCAGAAACAGGTCACAGGGGGCGCGGGGCTACACCTTC
TRBJ2-3 | TRBD2 | TRBV10-3 | - | 19 | CAIRPQTSGGARGTDTQYF | TGTGCCATCAGACCTCAAACTAGCGGGGGGGCCCGAGGCACAGATACGCAGTATTTT
TRBJ1-2 | - | TRBV4-3 | once | 15 | CASSQDQPGTRGYTF | TGCGCCAGCAGCCAAGATCAACCCGGGACTCGGGGCTACACCTTC
TRBJ1-2 | - | TRBV15 | few | 14 | CATSRDRGSYGYTF | TGTGCCACCAGCAGAGACCGGGGGAGCTATGGCTACACCTTC
TRBJ1-6 | TRBD1 | TRBV7-9 | - | 14 | CASSSRDRYSPLHF | TGTGCCAGCAGCAGCCGGGACAGATATTCACCCCTCCACTTT
TRBJ2-3 | - | TRBV6-5 | once | 13 | CASRSIDTDTQYF | TGTGCCAGCAGGTCTATCGACACAGATACGCAGTATTTT
TRBJ1-6 | - | TRBV27 | once | 13 | CASKGQSHSPLHF | TGTGCCAGCAAGGGGCAGAGCCATTCACCCCTCCACTTT
TRBJ1-1 | - | TRBV19 | - | 13 | CASRQDMNTEAFF | TGTGCCAGTAGACAGGACATGAACACTGAAGCTTTCTTT
TRBJ2-6 | TRBD2 | TRBV4-1 | - | 19 | CASSQILAGGPAGANVLTF | TGCGCCAGCAGCCAAATCCTAGCGGGGGGGCCGGCTGGGGCCAACGTCCTGACTTTC
TRBJ1-3 | - | TRBV7-2 | - | 12 | CASTPGGNTIYF | TGTGCCAGCACCCCGGGGGGAAACACCATATATTTT
TRBJ1-2 | TRBD1 | TRBV4-1 | - | 14 | CASSQTGTGEGYTF | TGCGCCAGCAGCCAAACCGGGACAGGGGAGGGCTACACCTTC
TRBJ1-2 | - | TRBV4-1 | - | 16 | CASSQGGHRGIYGYTF | TGCGCCAGCAGCCAAGGCGGGCACCGAGGAATCTATGGCTACACCTTC
TRBJ2-7 | TRBD1 | TRBV19 | once | 14 | CASSGTGGTYEQYF | TGTGCCAGTAGTGGGACAGGGGGGACCTACGAGCAGTACTTC